A selection of T cell receptor beta chains follows, all from one sample in a study of T-cell memory formation after mild COVID-19. TCRdb re-derived calls from the 5' RACE reads in MiXCR, one entry per CDR3 protein. The sample shows around 100,000 distinct CDR3 sequences, 11% of them seen only once. Specimen: PBMCs or a T cell subset sorted from them (not recorded which). The source of these receptors is a young man who had mild COVID-19 (a few samples of this study predate the infection). Cell type and time point are not known. Both conserved end residues are part of each CDR3. D genes are given only for firm matches. Only some rows state a clone size, as once, few, many or a class for expanded clones.

length	D	V	size	J	DNA	CDR3
16	-	TRBV4-1	-	TRBJ2-7	TGCGCCAGCAGCCAAGAGGCAGGGCTCATCGTCGACGAGCAGTACTTC	CASSQEAGLIVDEQYF
18	-	TRBV6-2/TRBV6-3	-	TRBJ2-1	TGTGCCAGCAGTTACTATCTTGGGGACGCCAGCTCCTACAATGAGCAGTTCTTC	CASSYYLGDASSYNEQFF
16	TRBD2	TRBV27	few	TRBJ2-3	TGTGCCAGCAGTACATTGAGCGGGGTCCGCACAGATACGCAGTATTTT	CASSTLSGVRTDTQYF
16	TRBD1	TRBV5-1	-	TRBJ1-1	TGCGCCAGCACCGATCTGCCCGGGACAGGGGGCACTGAAGCTTTCTTT	CASTDLPGTGGTEAFF
17	-	TRBV28	few	TRBJ2-5	TGTGCCAGCAGTTTACGGGCAGCCCTTACAAACCAAGAGACCCAGTACTTC	CASSLRAALTNQETQYF
15	-	TRBV27	-	TRBJ2-6	TGTGCCAGCAGTTTAGGGGCCTCTGGGGCCAACGTCCTGACTTTC	CASSLGASGANVLTF
16	TRBD2	TRBV4-1	few	TRBJ2-5	TGCGCCAGCAGCCAAGGCCTAGCGGGTGCTCAAGAGACCCAGTACTTC	CASSQGLAGAQETQYF
15	TRBD2	TRBV27	few	TRBJ2-1	TGTGCCAGCAGTTATGTATCAGGGAGGGGCAATGAGCAGTTCTTC	CASSYVSGRGNEQFF
15	-	TRBV12-3/TRBV12-4	many	TRBJ1-3	TGTGCCAGCACCAGCGGACCGACCTCTGGAAACACCATATATTTT	CASTSGPTSGNTIYF
12	-	TRBV6-2/TRBV6-3	few	TRBJ2-5	TGTGCCAGCAGGGGAATCCAAGAGACCCAGTACTTC	CASRGIQETQYF
12	-	TRBV7-9	few	TRBJ2-5	TGTGCCAGCAGGGGGGGGCACGGGACCCAGTACTTC	CASRGGHGTQYF
14	-	TRBV5-1	few	TRBJ2-2	TGCGCCAGCAGCCCGTTCCCGAACACCGGGGAGCTGTTTTTT	CASSPFPNTGELFF
11	-	TRBV12-3/TRBV12-4	-	TRBJ1-4	TGTGCCAGCAGGGAAAATGAAAAACTGTTTTTT	CASRENEKLFF
13	-	TRBV5-1	many	TRBJ1-5	TGCGCCAGCAGGAGGGACAGCAATCAGCCCCAGCATTTT	CASRRDSNQPQHF
15	TRBD1	TRBV11-3	-	TRBJ2-1	TGTGCCAGCAGCTTAGGGGACAGGCCATACAATGAGCAGTTCTTC	CASSLGDRPYNEQFF
15	TRBD1	TRBV4-1	-	TRBJ2-1	TGCGCCAGTAGCCAGTCTGGACAGGGGCGAAATGAGCAGTTCTTC	CASSQSGQGRNEQFF
19	TRBD1	TRBV6-5	-	TRBJ2-1	TGTGCCAGCAGTTTTGCCGGGACAGGGGGTCTCCCCTCCTACAATGAGCAGTTCTTC	CASSFAGTGGLPSYNEQFF
15	TRBD1	TRBV29-1	-	TRBJ2-2	TGCAGCGTTGAAGCGGACAGGGGAGGAGCCGGGGAGCTGTTTTTT	CSVEADRGGAGELFF
16	TRBD2	TRBV4-3	-	TRBJ2-1	TGCGCCAGCAGCCAAGATTCGGGGGGATTTCTGAATGAGCAGTTCTTC	CASSQDSGGFLNEQFF
16	TRBD1	TRBV6-5	-	TRBJ1-1	TGTGCCAGCAGACGTGGGACAGGCCGTAAGAACACTGAAGCTTTCTTT	CASRRGTGRKNTEAFF
13	-	TRBV11-3	-	TRBJ2-3	TGTGCCAGCAGCCCCCTGGGCACAGATACGCAGTATTTT	CASSPLGTDTQYF
16	-	TRBV4-3	-	TRBJ1-1	TGCGCCAGCAGCCAAGATCCGACAGGAGGAGTCACTGAAGCTTTCTTT	CASSQDPTGGVTEAFF
13	-	TRBV7-6	-	TRBJ2-2	TGTGCCAGCAGACCTTCGGGAATCGGGGAGCTGTTTTTT	CASRPSGIGELFF
14	-	TRBV7-8	few	TRBJ2-5	TGTGCCAGCAGCTCCTCCGTCGTTCGAGAGACCCAGTACTTC	CASSSSVVRETQYF
15	-	TRBV11-2	-	TRBJ2-1	TGTGCCAGCAGCTTGGGGTGGGGGCCCTACAATGAGCAGTTCTTC	CASSLGWGPYNEQFF
14	-	TRBV4-3	many	TRBJ1-1	TGCGCCAGCAGCCTAAGGTTGCGGGACCGGGAAGCTTTCTTT	CASSLRLRDREAFF
14	-	TRBV9	-	TRBJ1-1	TGTGCCAGCAGCCCGGGGACAAGGAACACTGAAGCTTTCTTT	CASSPGTRNTEAFF
15	-	TRBV7-9	-	TRBJ1-1	TGTGCCAGCAGCTCCAACGATTTAATGAACACTGAAGCTTTCTTT	CASSSNDLMNTEAFF
14	-	TRBV4-3	many	TRBJ1-1	TGCGCCAGCAGCCAAGACATGGGAAACACTGAAGCTTTCTTT	CASSQDMGNTEAFF
14	TRBD2	TRBV7-7	few	TRBJ2-1	TGTGCCAGCAGAGGGACTAGCGGGGAGTTAGAGCAGTTCTTC	CASRGTSGELEQFF
17	TRBD2	TRBV7-8	few	TRBJ2-5	TGTGCCAGCAGCTCCCCTGATGGAGCGGGGGGGGAAGAGACCCAGTACTTC	CASSSPDGAGGEETQYF
13	-	TRBV6-5	few	TRBJ1-1	TGTGCCAGCAGAAGGGGCTTCGGCACTGAAGCTTTCTTT	CASRRGFGTEAFF
14	TRBD1	TRBV29-1	many	TRBJ2-7	TGCAGCGTTGGCACCGGGACAGGGGCGTACGAGCAGTACTTC	CSVGTGTGAYEQYF
16	-	TRBV27	few	TRBJ2-4	TGTGCCAGCAGTTTATCATGGGAAAGTGCCAAAAACATTCAGTACTTC	CASSLSWESAKNIQYF
16	-	TRBV27	many	TRBJ2-5	TGTGCCAGCAGTTTATCCCCCGGGGGGCGCGAGGAGACCCAGTACTTC	CASSLSPGGREETQYF
15	TRBD2	TRBV12-3/TRBV12-4	few	TRBJ2-3	TGTGCCAGCAGTTTATCACTAGCGGGGGGGTGGGGGCAGTATTTT	CASSLSLAGGWGQYF
14	-	TRBV6-2/TRBV6-3	-	TRBJ1-2	TGTGCCAGCAGTTTGCCAGGGCTTAACTATGGCTACACCTTC	CASSLPGLNYGYTF
15	TRBD1	TRBV4-1	-	TRBJ2-1	TGCGCCAGCGGATTGAGACAGGGGAACTACAATGAGCAGTTCTTC	CASGLRQGNYNEQFF
15	TRBD1	TRBV6-6	few	TRBJ1-1	TGTGCCATCACGGGACAGGGGCGAATGAACACTGAAGCTTTCTTT	CAITGQGRMNTEAFF
13	-	TRBV10-2	-	TRBJ1-5	TGCGCCAGCAGTGTTGGTCGGTGGCAGCCCCAGCATTTT	CASSVGRWQPQHF